The rows below give T cell receptor beta chains drawn from one sample of a study of T cell repertoires in cytomegalovirus infection. TCRdb re-called the reads with MiXCR, one entry per CDR3 protein. The sample consists of over 300,000 distinct CDR3 sequences, roughly 15% of them appearing once. Sequenced input: PBMCs. Source of these receptors: a human donor in good health (CMV status not recorded). Some clones in this sample may be carry-over from other donors' samples. Both conserved end residues are part of each CDR3. Clone size is stated in some rows and not others, as once, few, many or a class when expanded.

v_call: TRBV20-1
j_call: TRBJ1-2
clone_size: few
cdr3_aa: CSALTRTGYGYTF

v_call: TRBV20-1
j_call: TRBJ1-5
clone_size: NA
cdr3_aa: CSASRDSFNQPQHF

v_call: TRBV11-2
j_call: TRBJ1-1
clone_size: few
cdr3_aa: CASSPIVDSLDTEAFF

v_call: TRBV20-1
j_call: TRBJ1-4
clone_size: NA
cdr3_aa: CSATGQGVEKLFF

v_call: TRBV7-2
j_call: TRBJ1-1
clone_size: many
cdr3_aa: CASSLGAYTEAFF

v_call: TRBV12-3/TRBV12-4
j_call: TRBJ2-1
clone_size: many
cdr3_aa: CASSLRSGGEDEQFF

v_call: TRBV7-2
j_call: TRBJ1-2
clone_size: many
cdr3_aa: CASSSGQRGYGYTF

v_call: TRBV5-3
j_call: TRBJ1-1
clone_size: NA
cdr3_aa: CARSSPGIGTEAFF

v_call: TRBV20-1
j_call: TRBJ1-5
clone_size: NA
cdr3_aa: CSATRAGGTGQPQHF

v_call: TRBV5-6
j_call: TRBJ2-2
clone_size: many
cdr3_aa: CASSLTSGGITGELFF

v_call: TRBV10-2
j_call: TRBJ1-6
clone_size: many
cdr3_aa: CASSDRRSPLHF

v_call: TRBV7-2
j_call: TRBJ1-1
clone_size: NA
cdr3_aa: CASSLIMNTEAFF

v_call: TRBV12-3/TRBV12-4
j_call: TRBJ1-5
clone_size: many
cdr3_aa: CASSLMTGVTNQPQHF

v_call: TRBV6-5
j_call: TRBJ1-2
clone_size: many
cdr3_aa: CASSYSPDGYGYTF

v_call: TRBV2
j_call: TRBJ1-6
clone_size: NA
cdr3_aa: CASSETPRQGKYNSPLHF

v_call: TRBV20-1
j_call: TRBJ2-7
clone_size: few
cdr3_aa: CSAPLTGRTYEQYF

v_call: TRBV5-1
j_call: TRBJ1-1
clone_size: few
cdr3_aa: CASTRTGVSMNTEAFF

v_call: TRBV7-3
j_call: TRBJ2-1
clone_size: NA
cdr3_aa: CASSQDGGAGEQFF

v_call: TRBV2
j_call: TRBJ1-5
clone_size: many
cdr3_aa: CASSEAWGGRQPQHF

v_call: TRBV12-3/TRBV12-4
j_call: TRBJ2-1
clone_size: few
cdr3_aa: CASSFSVSYNEQFF

v_call: TRBV27
j_call: TRBJ2-7
clone_size: NA
cdr3_aa: CATVDREGREQYF

v_call: TRBV12-3/TRBV12-4
j_call: TRBJ2-5
clone_size: few
cdr3_aa: CASRLQGMGTQYF

v_call: TRBV7-2
j_call: TRBJ1-1
clone_size: many
cdr3_aa: CASSLGGSLKAFF

v_call: TRBV7-9
j_call: TRBJ2-2
clone_size: NA
cdr3_aa: CASSLSGLTNTGELFF

v_call: TRBV10-3
j_call: TRBJ2-1
clone_size: many
cdr3_aa: CAISESLENEQFF

v_call: TRBV7-6
j_call: TRBJ2-3
clone_size: many
cdr3_aa: CASSGGEKDTQYF

v_call: TRBV7-8
j_call: TRBJ2-7
clone_size: many
cdr3_aa: CASSAGQGGPYEQYF

v_call: TRBV12-3/TRBV12-4
j_call: TRBJ2-6
clone_size: NA
cdr3_aa: CASSPGTGRSGANVLTF

v_call: TRBV6-5
j_call: TRBJ1-6
clone_size: NA
cdr3_aa: CASSYSRAGDSPLHF

v_call: TRBV9
j_call: TRBJ2-3
clone_size: many
cdr3_aa: CASSERGQGTDTQYF

v_call: TRBV28
j_call: TRBJ2-7
clone_size: NA
cdr3_aa: CASTRRYGEQYF

v_call: TRBV6-8
j_call: TRBJ1-2
clone_size: NA
cdr3_aa: CASSYSAGVGYGYTF

v_call: TRBV4-2
j_call: TRBJ1-4
clone_size: many
cdr3_aa: CASSQGQGSEKLFF

v_call: TRBV4-1
j_call: TRBJ1-1
clone_size: NA
cdr3_aa: CASSLGQNINTEAFF

v_call: TRBV5-4
j_call: TRBJ1-3
clone_size: few
cdr3_aa: CASSLGGTHSGNTIYF

v_call: TRBV7-9
j_call: TRBJ2-3
clone_size: many
cdr3_aa: CASSLIGTGITDTQYF

v_call: TRBV28
j_call: TRBJ1-2
clone_size: few
cdr3_aa: CASSLINPGSNYGYTF

v_call: TRBV7-9
j_call: TRBJ2-7
clone_size: NA
cdr3_aa: CASSLSVNSIEQYF

v_call: TRBV15
j_call: TRBJ2-3
clone_size: few
cdr3_aa: CATSRDAGLAASTDTQYF

v_call: TRBV7-2
j_call: TRBJ1-1
clone_size: many
cdr3_aa: CASSPWPGNTEAFF

v_call: TRBV7-2
j_call: TRBJ2-7
clone_size: many
cdr3_aa: CASSFGDPGGEQYF

v_call: TRBV19
j_call: TRBJ2-1
clone_size: NA
cdr3_aa: CASMPSGGSSYNEQFF

v_call: TRBV12-3/TRBV12-4
j_call: TRBJ2-5
clone_size: NA
cdr3_aa: CASRDFLETQYF

v_call: TRBV7-2
j_call: TRBJ1-2
clone_size: many
cdr3_aa: CASSFNSGNYGYTF

v_call: TRBV28
j_call: TRBJ1-6
clone_size: NA
cdr3_aa: CASSRFSPLHF

v_call: TRBV7-9
j_call: TRBJ2-7
clone_size: NA
cdr3_aa: CATSGSGGSYEQYF

v_call: TRBV11-1
j_call: TRBJ2-1
clone_size: few
cdr3_aa: CASTLRPDSPQFF

v_call: TRBV4-2
j_call: TRBJ2-5
clone_size: NA
cdr3_aa: CASSQDTLAGAQETQYF

v_call: TRBV6-1
j_call: TRBJ2-2
clone_size: many
cdr3_aa: CASTLTGLGTGELFF

v_call: TRBV6-5
j_call: TRBJ2-3
clone_size: many
cdr3_aa: CASSYSGLAGQRGTDTQYF

v_call: TRBV3-1
j_call: TRBJ2-5
clone_size: NA
cdr3_aa: CASSRSGFLGGQETQYF

v_call: TRBV24-1
j_call: TRBJ2-5
clone_size: NA
cdr3_aa: CATSAPGQEETQYF

v_call: TRBV20-1
j_call: TRBJ2-5
clone_size: NA
cdr3_aa: CSASFLETQYF

v_call: TRBV19
j_call: TRBJ1-1
clone_size: many
cdr3_aa: CASSPGQGWTEAFF

v_call: TRBV6-6
j_call: TRBJ2-6
clone_size: few
cdr3_aa: CASTKQDSGANVLTF

v_call: TRBV7-8
j_call: TRBJ1-4
clone_size: few
cdr3_aa: CASSLGTLGSRANEKLFF

v_call: TRBV4-1
j_call: TRBJ2-3
clone_size: NA
cdr3_aa: CASSQGQGAADTQYF

v_call: TRBV6-1
j_call: TRBJ2-1
clone_size: many
cdr3_aa: CASSPAETVAYNEQFF

v_call: TRBV4-3
j_call: TRBJ2-7
clone_size: few
cdr3_aa: CASSPSSGGYEQYF